The sequence of this T cell receptor beta chain was determined in a study of early stage breast cancer tumors. Study-level findings and limits: Commonly generated sequences made up most enriched TCRB sequences shared between patients.

The table lists this clone with a count of one. Antigen specificity is unknown. The CDR3 runs 13 residues. The V gene lost 4 bases and the J gene lost 4 bases, with 10 bases spanning the gap. In germline, CDR1 is SGHDN, CDR2 FVKESK. Here immunoSEQ multiplex PCR was the method, and the copy in TCRdb shows in-frame clones only, minus some. The sample has some 30,000 clones, approximately 84% seen once; the top ten hold about a tenth. This chain connects TRBV14 to TRBJ1-2, with D maybe TRBD1 (5 bases). Material for sequencing was blood. This TCR came from a person aged 50-59 years with breast cancer. The CDR3: CASSPDTFYGYTF. In nucleotides, the CDR3 is TGTGCCAGCAGCCCGGACACGTTCTATGGCTACACCTTC.